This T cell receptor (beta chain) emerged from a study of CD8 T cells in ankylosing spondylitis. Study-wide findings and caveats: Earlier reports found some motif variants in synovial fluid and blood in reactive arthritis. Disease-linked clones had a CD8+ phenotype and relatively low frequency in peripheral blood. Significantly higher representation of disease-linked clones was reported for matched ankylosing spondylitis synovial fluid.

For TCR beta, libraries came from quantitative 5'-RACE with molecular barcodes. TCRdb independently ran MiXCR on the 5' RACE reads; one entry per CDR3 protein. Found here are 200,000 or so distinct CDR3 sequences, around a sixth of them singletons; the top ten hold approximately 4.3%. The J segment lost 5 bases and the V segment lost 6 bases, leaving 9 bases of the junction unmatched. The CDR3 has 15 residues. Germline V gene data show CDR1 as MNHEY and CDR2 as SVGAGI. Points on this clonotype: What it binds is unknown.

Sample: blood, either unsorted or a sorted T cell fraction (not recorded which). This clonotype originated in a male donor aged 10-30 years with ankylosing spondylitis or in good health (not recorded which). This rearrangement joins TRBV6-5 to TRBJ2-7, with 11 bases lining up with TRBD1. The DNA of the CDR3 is TGTGCCAGCAGGTCTCCGGGACAGGGGGTAAACGAGCAGTACTTC. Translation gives CASRSPGQGVNEQYF.